This is a list of T cell receptor beta chains from one sample in a study of cytomegalovirus exposure and HLA in healthy donors. This table comes from immunoSEQ multiplex PCR, and its TCRdb copy is limited to in-frame clones, with some not included. The profile covers roughly 120,000 clones, with over 65% appearing a single time and 2.7% taken by the ten largest. Sequences were obtained from PBMCs. These receptors were taken from a woman aged 40 to 50 in good health and CMV-seropositive. Each CDR3 is given with its conserved first and last residue. Fields, in order: CDR3 length, D gene, J gene, clone size, V gene, CDR3 protein, CDR3 DNA. The D gene is left open where the match is weak. Some rows mark clone size as missing; the rest say once, few, many or name a class of expanded clone.

14	TRBD1	TRBJ1-5	.	TRBV10-3	CAISGGQDNQPQHF	TGTGCCATCAGCGGGGGACAGGACAATCAGCCCCAGCATTTT
15	TRBD2	TRBJ2-1	.	TRBV7-2	CASSLSGGTYNEQFF	TGTGCCAGCAGCTTATCGGGGGGGACGTACAATGAGCAGTTCTTC
14	TRBD1	TRBJ1-6	.	TRBV19	CASGGDRGNSPLHF	TGTGCCAGTGGGGGTGACAGGGGCAATTCACCCCTCCACTTT
13	TRBD1	TRBJ1-2	.	TRBV18	CASSAGTGKGYTF	TGTGCCAGCTCAGCCGGGACAGGGAAAGGCTACACCTTC
12	.	TRBJ1-1	.	TRBV6-5	CASSPRTGKAFF	TGTGCCAGCAGCCCACGGACCGGGAAGGCTTTCTTT
14	TRBD1	TRBJ2-7	.	TRBV18	CASSTGQGRREQYF	TGTGCCAGCTCAACGGGACAGGGCCGGAGGGAGCAGTACTTC
14	TRBD1	TRBJ1-1	.	TRBV19	CASRTGGSGTEAFF	TGTGCCAGTAGAACAGGGGGGTCGGGGACTGAAGCTTTCTTT
19	TRBD1	TRBJ1-5	.	TRBV7-9	CASSSGPGQEFSGNQPQHF	TGTGCCAGCAGCTCCGGACCGGGACAGGAATTCAGTGGCAATCAGCCCCAGCATTTT
15	.	TRBJ1-5	few	TRBV6-5	CASSPVMRMNQPQHF	TGTGCCAGCAGTCCGGTGATGCGGATGAATCAGCCCCAGCATTTT
18	.	TRBJ1-6	.	TRBV27	CASSFRRGRSSYNSPLHF	TGTGCCAGCAGTTTTAGGAGGGGCCGGAGCTCCTATAATTCACCCCTCCACTTT
12	.	TRBJ2-7	.	TRBV7-9	CASSADEDEQYF	TGTGCCAGCAGCGCCGATGAGGACGAGCAGTACTTC
14	.	TRBJ2-3	.	TRBV25-1	CASSESGGTDTQYF	TGTGCCAGCAGTGAATCGGGTGGCACAGATACGCAGTATTTT
15	TRBD1	TRBJ2-7	.	TRBV18	CASSQTGVLGYEQYF	TGTGCCAGCTCACAAACAGGGGTACTTGGCTACGAGCAGTACTTC
14	TRBD1	TRBJ1-1	.	TRBV5-1	CASSAGTGNTEAFF	TGCGCCAGCAGTGCCGGGACAGGGAACACTGAAGCTTTCTTT
15	.	TRBJ1-6	once	TRBV18	CASSPLSGQLSPLHF	TGTGCCAGCTCACCGCTATCCGGACAGTTATCACCCCTCCACTTT
18	TRBD2	TRBJ2-5	.	TRBV11-2	CASGGGASGGVRQETQYF	TGTGCCAGCGGGGGAGGGGCTAGCGGGGGGGTAAGACAAGAGACCCAGTACTTC
13	.	TRBJ1-1	.	TRBV19	CASSSQGKTEAFF	TGTGCCAGTAGTAGTCAGGGTAAAACTGAAGCTTTCTTT
14	.	TRBJ2-1	.	TRBV9	CASSVAGNGNEQFF	TGTGCCAGCAGCGTAGCGGGTAATGGCAATGAGCAGTTCTTC
12	.	TRBJ2-1	.	TRBV5-4	CASSLQDNEQFF	TGTGCCAGCAGCTTACAGGACAATGAGCAGTTCTTC
14	.	TRBJ2-5	.	TRBV5-1	CASSQGGRQETQYF	TGCGCCAGCAGCCAGGGGGGCAGACAAGAGACCCAGTACTTC
14	.	TRBJ2-5	.	TRBV7-2	CASSAVRAGETQYF	TGTGCCAGCAGCGCTGTGAGGGCTGGGGAGACCCAGTACTTC
15	.	TRBJ1-4	once	TRBV5-6	CASSLESSYNEKLFF	TGTGCCAGCAGCTTGGAAAGCTCCTATAATGAAAAACTGTTTTTT
14	TRBD1	TRBJ1-5	.	TRBV7-2	CASSFDRGNQPQHF	TGTGCCAGCAGCTTTGACAGGGGCAATCAGCCCCAGCATTTT
11	.	TRBJ2-7	.	TRBV29-1	CSVVGRDEQYF	TGCAGCGTTGTTGGTCGGGACGAGCAGTACTTC
14	TRBD1	TRBJ1-1	.	TRBV5-4	CASSAQGGPLEAFF	TGTGCCAGCAGCGCTCAGGGGGGCCCCCTTGAAGCTTTCTTT
17	.	TRBJ1-2	.	TRBV6-1	CASSERRGGGPYYGYTF	TGTGCCAGCAGTGAACGAAGGGGGGGAGGGCCGTACTATGGCTACACCTTC
12	TRBD2	TRBJ2-1	few	TRBV7-7	CASSLVGGEQFF	TGTGCTAGCAGCTTAGTCGGGGGGGAGCAGTTCTTC
13	.	TRBJ2-7	.	TRBV10-3	CAIMGGASYEQYF	TGTGCCATCATGGGGGGAGCGTCCTACGAGCAGTACTTC